One and the same sample provided the 5 T cell receptor beta chains below, sequenced in a study of blood T cells in healthy people across ages. The second PCR ran roughly 7 to 11 cycles with a sample-barcoded 5' primer and J-beta primers. TCRdb independently ran MiXCR on the 5' RACE reads; one entry per CDR3 protein. The table has just under 900,000 distinct CDR3 sequences, 29% seen once. Sequencing input: blood. The receptors were gathered from a woman aged 80 or older in good health.

There are many counts of this clonotype. The rearrangement links TRBV6-2 or TRBV6-3 to TRBJ2-3; D unclear. The CDR3 is 16 amino acids. Germline-derived CDR1 and CDR2 are MNHEY and SVGEGT. Trimming shortened V by 2 bases and J by 4 bases, and 16 bases separated the two germline ends. CDR3 region: CASSYVLWRAADTQYF. The CDR3 DNA reads TGTGCCAGCAGTTACGTTCTCTGGCGAGCCGCAGATACGCAGTATTTT.

This clonotype was observed a handful of times. A read error is possible here, since a much larger clone lies one base away. This rearrangement joins TRBV5-1 to TRBJ2-1, with D unresolved. The J call is in doubt because the DNA end fits TRBJ2-7 better. Germline CDR1 SGHRS, CDR2 YFSETQ. The length of the CDR3 is 15 residues. CDR3 sequence reads: CASSLEGRSYNEQYF. CDR3 DNA sequence: TGCGCCAGCAGCTTGGAGGGCCGCTCCTACAATGAGCAGTACTTC.

This rearrangement joins TRBV7-9 to TRBJ1-1, with D possibly TRBD1 on 6 matching bases. In germline, CDR1 is SEHNR, CDR2 FQNEAQ (reference sequence). The CDR3 has 15 amino acids. Between the trimmed V and J ends, which lost 3 bases and 1 base, there was a span of 12 bases. The CDR3 sequence is CASSFQGHRNTEAFF. Here the CDR3 DNA reads TGTGCCAGCAGCTTCCAGGGACATAGGAACACTGAAGCTTTCTTT.

Comment on this clonotype: This may be a read error: a much more frequent sequence differs by one nucleotide. The chain recombines TRBV12-3 or TRBV12-4 with TRBJ1-2; D ambiguous. The CDR3 sequence is 13 residues long. CDR3 region: CAGSTTPVYGYTF. CDR3 coding DNA: TGTGCCGGCAGCACGACCCCAGTCTATGGCTACACCTTC.

The chain joins TRBV5-1 to TRBJ2-5; 11 bases fit TRBD2. CDR3 length: 15 amino acids. Germline V lookup: CDR1 SGHRS, CDR2 YFSETQ. V gave up 1 base and J gave up 5 bases; unmatched junction bases: 4. The DNA of the CDR3 is TGCGCCAGCAGCTTGTCGACTAGCGGGATGGAGACCCAGTACTTC. As protein: CASSLSTSGMETQYF.